This T cell receptor beta chain originates from a study of cytotoxic CD8 clonotypes in ibrutinib-treated CLL. Overall study: Following treatment for a median approximately 12 months, range 6 to 36, response samples were then taken.

Sequencing was performed with immunoSEQ multiplex PCR; in TCRdb, only in-frame clones are kept and a portion is missing. The sample lists about 76,000 clones; less than 90% were seen once. Genomic DNA for TCR beta libraries, roughly 2 micrograms, came from cryopreserved PBMCs. The CDR3 runs to 14 residues. Germline V gene lookup returns CDR1 KGHSH and CDR2 LQKENI. V lost 2 bases and J lost 2, with 10 bases in between. The genes are TRBV18 and TRBJ2-7, with unresolved D. The sample here was PBMCs, taken after 24 months of ibrutinib treatment. This clonotype was sampled from a human donor with chronic lymphocytic leukemia. For the CDR3, the DNA is TGTGCCAGCTCACCAGTCTACAGCCCCTACGAGCAGTACTTC. Protein sequence: CASSPVYSPYEQYF.